The 14 T cell receptor beta chains below all came from one sample that was sequenced in a study of response to subunit inactivated influenza vaccine. TCRdb independently ran MiXCR on the RT-PCR reads; one entry per CDR3 protein. The table shows around 320,000 distinct CDR3 sequences, with roughly 22% occurring only once. This specimen was PBMCs from blood, taken about 19 months after vaccination. All receptors come from a man between 50 and 75 years old who received an inactivated influenza vaccine.

The table lists this clonotype with a few counts. The chain joins TRBV6-6 to TRBJ2-4, with D perhaps given as TRBD1 or TRBD2 (5 bases each). Looked up from germline, CDR1 is MNHNY and CDR2 is SVGAGI (reference sequence). Deletions cut 6 bases from V and 5 bases from J, with 11 bases between. The CDR3 length is 13 residues. The CDR3 coding sequence is TGTGCCAGCAGCCGGGACGTCGAAAACATTCAGTACTTC. Its translation: CASSRDVENIQYF.

The chain carries TRBV12-5 and TRBJ2-1; TRBD2 matches at 13 bases. J lost 2 bases, V lost 3 bases, and 1 base had no gene match. Looked up from germline, CDR1 is LGHNT and CDR2 is FRNRAP. The CDR3 is 16 amino acids. In DNA, the CDR3 is TGTGCTAGTGGTTTAACTAGCGGGAGGGCCTACAATGAGCAGTTCTTC. This sequence encodes CASGLTSGRAYNEQFF.

The chain links TRBV27 to TRBJ2-3; the D call may be TRBD1 or TRBD2 (6 bases each). The CDR3 is made up of 16 amino acids. Germline CDR1 MNHEY, CDR2 SMNVEV (reference sequence). V lost 6 bases to trimming and J lost 7 bases, with 23 bases between them. CDR3 region: CASRPYQGRPGNTQYF. The CDR3 region has the DNA TGTGCCAGCAGACCCTATCAGGGGAGGCCCGGGAATACGCAGTATTTT.

The CDR3 nucleotides are TGTGCCAGCAGTTTATTTCTAGCGGGAGGCCGAGAGACCCAGTACTTC. Protein: CASSLFLAGGRETQYF. V gene TRBV27 combines with J gene TRBJ2-5; 11 nucleotides line up with TRBD2. CDR3 length: 16 amino acids. J lost 4 bases, V lost 1 base, and 5 bases had no gene match. Germline V gene lookup returns CDR1 MNHEY and CDR2 SMNVEV (reference sequence).

This clonotype was detected a few times. This chain uses TRBV4-3 with TRBJ2-3; 10 bases align to TRBD2. The CDR3 length is 18 residues. Germline lookup yields CDR1 LGHNA and CDR2 YSLEER. The V gene end was trimmed by 0 bases and the J gene end by 8 bases; junction bases not matched to a gene: 14. The CDR3 spells CASSQDIPASGGTITQYF. In DNA, the CDR3 is TGCGCCAGCAGCCAAGATATCCCTGCTAGCGGGGGAACTATTACGCAGTATTTT.

This clonotype was observed a handful of times. The chain employs TRBV28 and TRBJ2-1; 7 positions agree with TRBD2. The CDR3 spans 15 residues. V trimming: 3 bases; J trimming: 3 bases; junction bases outside the gene matches: 5. The germline V gene encodes CDR1 MDHEN and CDR2 SYDVKM. The CDR3: CASSFPSGDYNEQFF. Written as DNA, the CDR3 is TGTGCCAGCAGTTTCCCTAGCGGAGACTACAATGAGCAGTTCTTC. Full variable domain (missing parts from reference TRBV28 and TRBJ2-1): DVKVTQSSRYLVKRTGEKVFLECVQDMDHENMFWYRQDPGLGLRLIYFSYDVKMKEKGDIPEGYSVSREKKERFSLILESASTNQTSMYLCASSFPSGDYNEQFFGPGTRLTVL.

This clonotype was recorded a few times. This chain connects TRBV2 to TRBJ1-2, with no clear D. Germline-derived CDR1 and CDR2 are SNHLY and FYNNEI. V was pared by 5 bases and J by 1 base, with 11 bases between. CDR3 length: 14 amino acids. CDR3 nucleotide sequence: TGTGCCAGCAGTCAGAAGATTATTAACTATGGCTACACCTTC. Amino acid sequence: CASSQKIINYGYTF.

In this sample, this clonotype turned up many times. The chain has TRBV20-1 and TRBJ1-5; D gene unclear. Deletions cut 1 base from V and 4 bases from J, with 8 bases between. The CDR3 has 13 residues. CDR1 is DFQATT, CDR2 SNEGSKA, per germline (reference sequence). The DNA for the CDR3 is TGCAGTGCTAGAGTACAGTTAAATCAGCCCCAGCATTTT. Its protein is CSARVQLNQPQHF.

The chain employs TRBV2 and TRBJ2-7, with a possible D match to TRBD1 (6 bases). Trimming left V 9 bases short and J 1 base short, with 16 bases between. Germline V lookup: CDR1 SNHLY, CDR2 FYNNEI. CDR3 length: 14 residues. The CDR3 protein is CASISRGRSYEQYF. CDR3 sequence (DNA): TGTGCCAGTATTTCCAGGGGTCGTTCCTACGAGCAGTACTTC.

The sample holds a few counts of this clonotype. CDR3 region: CSARGSLNQPQHF. The CDR3 DNA is TGCAGTGCCCGTGGGAGCCTCAATCAGCCCCAGCATTTT. J is TRBJ1-5 and V is TRBV20-1; D not resolved. The CDR3 contains 13 residues. Trimming took off 6 bases at V and 3 bases at J, with 12 bases between the two ends. Per germline, CDR1 DFQATT and CDR2 SNEGSKA (reference sequence).

This clonotype was seen more than once but under ten times. This sequence joins TRBV12-3 or TRBV12-4 and TRBJ2-5; 7 bases match TRBD2. This CDR3 comprises 16 residues. J gave up 4 bases and V 6 bases, and 14 bases lay outside the gene matches. Written as DNA, the CDR3 is TGTGCCAGCAGCCCATCAATTGGGGGGGGAGGAGAGACCCAGTACTTC. It encodes CASSPSIGGGGETQYF.

This clonotype has a handful of counts. The V gene is TRBV20-1, the J gene TRBJ2-1; 8 bases are a match to TRBD2. CDR1 is DFQATT, CDR2 SNEGSKA, per germline (reference sequence). The CDR3 consists of 14 residues. Trimming took 5 bases from V and 2 from J; bases not matched to a gene: 5. The CDR3 region is CSAPSGYPYNEQFF. Written as DNA, the CDR3 is TGCAGTGCTCCTAGCGGGTACCCCTACAATGAGCAGTTCTTC.

The V call is TRBV12-3 or TRBV12-4, the J call TRBJ1-5; D perhaps matches TRBD1 (5 bases). The CDR3 is 15 amino acids. V was clipped by 5 bases and J by 0 bases, with 11 bases between them. As DNA, the CDR3 is TGTGCCAGCAGTGGGGGGGGGAATAGCAATCAGCCCCAGCATTTT. This gives the protein CASSGGGNSNQPQHF.

This clonotype has a count of ten or more. The V and J genes are TRBV5-1 and TRBJ1-1; D uncertain. The CDR3 loop spans 14 amino acids. Deletions cut 0 bases from V and 5 bases from J, with 11 bases between. Per germline, CDR1 SGHRS and CDR2 YFSETQ. Here the CDR3 DNA reads TGCGCCAGCAGCTTGGAACCCCTGAGGACTGAAGCTTTCTTT. It specifies CASSLEPLRTEAFF.